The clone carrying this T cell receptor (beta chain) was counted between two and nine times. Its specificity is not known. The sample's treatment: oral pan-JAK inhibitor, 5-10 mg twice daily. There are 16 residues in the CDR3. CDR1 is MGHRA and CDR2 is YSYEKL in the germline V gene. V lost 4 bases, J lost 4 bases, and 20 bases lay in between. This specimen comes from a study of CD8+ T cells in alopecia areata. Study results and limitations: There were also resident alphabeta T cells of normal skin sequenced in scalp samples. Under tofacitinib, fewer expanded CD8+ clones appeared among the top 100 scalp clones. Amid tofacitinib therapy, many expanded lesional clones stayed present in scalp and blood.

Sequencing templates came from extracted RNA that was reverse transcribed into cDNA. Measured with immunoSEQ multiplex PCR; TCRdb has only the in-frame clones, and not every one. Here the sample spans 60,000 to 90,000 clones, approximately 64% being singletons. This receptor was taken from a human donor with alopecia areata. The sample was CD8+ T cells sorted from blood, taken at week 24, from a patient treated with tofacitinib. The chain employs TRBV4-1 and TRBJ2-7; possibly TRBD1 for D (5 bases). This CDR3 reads CASSPGSAGSWYEQYF. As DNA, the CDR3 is TGCGCCAGCAGCCCAGGGTCGGCTGGTAGCTGGTACGAGCAGTACTTC.